A single sample gave rise to the 30 T cell receptor beta chains below, sequenced in a study of T cells in Graves' hyperthyroidism and ophthalmopathy. Amplification yielded TCR beta CDR3 regions, with RNA transcripts as the source. Using the HTBI primer set, a first-round RT-PCR was run on the TCR CDR3. From the multiplex PCR reads, TCRdb called clonotypes with MiXCR, one entry per CDR3 protein. The data hold roughly 570,000 distinct CDR3 sequences, with about 45% observed a single time. The sequencing input was peripheral blood or thyroid tissue (not recorded which). These receptors originate from a woman aged 18-29 years with Graves' hyperthyroidism.

This clonotype was recorded many times. The J gene is TRBJ1-1, the V gene TRBV19; D uncertain. Per germline, CDR1 LNHDA and CDR2 SQIVND (reference sequence). V was cut by 3 bases and J by 7 bases, with 18 bases left in between. The CDR3 runs 15 residues. The CDR3 nucleotides read TGTGCCAGTAGTATGGCTTTCGGGCTAGCAGTTGAAGCTTTCTTT. This encodes CASSMAFGLAVEAFF.

CDR3 in DNA: TGTGCCAGCAGTTACAGTTTCAGGGATGGGAATGAAAAACTGTTTTTT. This gives the protein CASSYSFRDGNEKLFF. The chain links TRBV6-1 to TRBJ1-4, with D perhaps matching TRBD1 (5 bases). Trimming shortened V by 5 bases and J by 5 bases, and 18 bases separated the two germline ends. Germline V lookup: CDR1 MNHNS, CDR2 SASEGT. The CDR3 is 16 amino acids.

The gene calls are TRBV5-8 and TRBJ1-3, with D possibly matching TRBD1 (5 bases). The CDR3 covers 18 residues. V lost 3 bases and J 6 bases, leaving 25 bases between the germline ends. The germline V gene has CDR1 SGHTS and CDR2 YDEGEE. In DNA, the CDR3 is TGTGCCAGCAGCTCGGGCCCGTGGGGGGAGACGGGTCTAAACACCATATATTTT. It translates to CASSSGPWGETGLNTIYF.

This clonotype was detected ten times or more. This chain connects TRBV5-1 to TRBJ2-5; 8 positions agree with TRBD1. Germline trimming cut 6 bases from V and 5 bases from J; bases unmatched to any gene: 9. Germline loops: CDR1 SGHRS, CDR2 YFSETQ. The CDR3 spans 14 residues. CDR3 coding DNA: TGCGCCAGCACCGGACAGGGCGCAGGGGAGACCCAGTACTTC. Amino acids: CASTGQGAGETQYF.

This clonotype was recorded at least ten times. CDR3 in DNA: TGCGCCAGCAGCCAAGGACGGATGAACACTGAAGCTTTCTTT. Translating gives CASSQGRMNTEAFF. The V gene is TRBV5-1, the J gene TRBJ1-1; D is uncertain. There are 14 residues in the CDR3. Trimming pared 4 bases from V and 0 bases from J, leaving 10 bases between. Per germline, CDR1 SGHRS and CDR2 YFSETQ.

The J gene is TRBJ2-7, the V gene TRBV19; 11 positions agree with TRBD2. The CDR3 is 19 amino acids. CDR1 is LNHDA, CDR2 SQIVND, per germline (reference sequence). The junction had 14 bases not matched to a gene; V was cut back by 3 bases and J by 1 base. The CDR3 loop is CASSISRPSLAGVSYEQYF. CDR3 nucleotides: TGTGCCAGTAGTATTTCCCGGCCCTCACTAGCGGGAGTTTCCTACGAGCAGTACTTC. The full variable domain, its missing parts supplied by reference TRBV19 and TRBJ2-7, is DGGITQSPKYLFRKEGQNVTLSCEQNLNHDAMYWYRQDPGQGLRLIYYSQIVNDFQKGDIAEGYSVSREKKESFPLTVTSAQKNPTAFYLCASSISRPSLAGVSYEQYFGPGTRLTVT.

The sample holds many counts of this clonotype. The chain uses TRBV6-5 and TRBJ1-1; D perhaps matches TRBD1 (5 bases). The CDR3 has 14 residues. V was clipped by 2 bases and J by 6 bases, with 13 bases between them. Germline V CDR1 and CDR2: MNHEY, SVGAGI. The CDR3 is CASSYGQNTAEAFF. In DNA form, the CDR3 reads TGTGCCAGCAGTTACGGACAAAATACGGCTGAAGCTTTCTTT.

The chain joins TRBV20-1 to TRBJ1-4, with TRBD1 matching 8 bases. The CDR3 runs to 12 residues. The V and J ends lost 2 bases and 8 bases, in that order; junction bases with no gene match: 1. Germline values: CDR1 DFQATT, CDR2 SNEGSKA (reference sequence). CDR3 nucleotide sequence: TGCAGTGCTAGACAGGGGGCGGAAAAACTGTTTTTT. Translated: CSARQGAEKLFF.

The chain joins TRBV7-2 to TRBJ1-2, with no clear D. Germline lookup yields CDR1 SGHTA and CDR2 FQGNSA. The CDR3 extends over 15 amino acids. V dropped 1 base and J dropped 2 bases, with 11 bases sitting between them. The CDR3 loop is CASSLDAGANYGYTF. The CDR3 nucleotides read TGTGCCAGCAGCTTAGATGCGGGAGCAAACTATGGCTACACCTTC. The complete variable domain, with remaining parts taken from reference TRBV7-2 and TRBJ1-2, reads GAGVSQSPSNKVTEKGKDVELRCDPISGHTALYWYRQSLGQGLEFLIYFQGNSAPDKSGLPSDRFSAERTGGSVSTLTIQRTQQEDSAVYLCASSLDAGANYGYTFGSGTRLTVV.

The chain couples TRBV6-4 to TRBJ2-2, with TRBD2 as a possible D gene (5 bases). V shed 2 bases and J shed 3 bases, with 7 bases lying between them. This CDR3 is 14 amino acids long. The germline gives CDR1 MRHNA, CDR2 SNTAGT. The CDR3 protein is CASSDRGDTGELFF. CDR3 coding DNA: TGTGCCAGCAGTGACCGGGGAGACACCGGGGAGCTGTTTTTT.

To note about this clonotype: The conserved phenylalanine or tryptophan normally closing the CDR3 is absent here, so this likely arose from a read error. Because the CDR3's place on the DNA is in doubt, the DNA is left out and the CDR3 is given as listed by TCRdb. The chain employs TRBV6-1 and TRBJ1-4; the table calls TRBD1, which could not be checked here. The length of the CDR3 is 10 amino acids, counting both ends. Germline CDR1 is MNHNS and CDR2 is SASEGT. The CDR3 sequence is CASRMDRINY.

A remark on this clonotype: Since a much larger clone is just one base distant, this may be a read error. The rearrangement uses TRBV5-6 and TRBJ2-5; D remains ambiguous. The CDR3 sequence is 12 residues long. The V end lost 4 bases, the J end lost 5 bases, and 9 bases lay between the germline ends. Per germline, CDR1 SGHDT and CDR2 YYEEEE. The CDR3 region is CASSTKWETQYF. The CDR3, as DNA: TGTGCCAGCAGCACAAAGTGGGAGACCCAGTACTTC.

In its sample, this clonotype was seen many times. This chain connects TRBV10-3 to TRBJ1-1, with D perhaps TRBD1 (5 bases). The ends were cut back, 9 bases at V and 0 bases at J, with 23 bases in the middle. Germline V gene lookup returns CDR1 ENHRY and CDR2 SYGVKD. This CDR3 is built from 17 residues. This chain's CDR3 is CAIKSRGGRGMNTEAFF. The CDR3 DNA is TGTGCCATAAAGTCCCGAGGTGGGCGGGGGATGAACACTGAAGCTTTCTTT.

This clonotype was found many times. V and J are TRBV2 and TRBJ1-2, with D maybe TRBD1 (6 bases). The ends were cut back, 6 bases at V and 4 bases at J, with 9 bases in the middle. From germline, CDR1 is SNHLY and CDR2 FYNNEI. The CDR3 sequence is 12 residues long. The chain's CDR3 is CASSRGGYGYTF. CDR3 coding DNA: TGTGCCAGCAGCAGGGGCGGCTATGGCTACACCTTC.

This clonotype was counted once. V and J are TRBV20-1 and TRBJ2-6, with D unclear. Per germline, CDR1 DFQATT and CDR2 SNEGSKA (reference sequence). The V end was cut by 8 bases, the J end by 0 bases, with 17 bases between. The CDR3 length is 16 residues. The CDR3 DNA follows: TGCAGTTCGCTTGTTTTTAGGAGCTCTGGGGCCAACGTCCTGACTTTC. It codes for CSSLVFRSSGANVLTF.

Ten or more counts support this clonotype. The gene calls are TRBV14 and TRBJ1-1, with TRBD1 matching over 9 bases. Germline V CDR1 and CDR2: SGHDN, FVKESK. V lost 3 bases, J lost 1 base, and 3 bases stayed unmatched. The length of the CDR3 is 15 residues. The CDR3 bases are TGTGCCAGCAGCCAGTTGACAGGGGGGAACACTGAAGCTTTCTTT. It encodes CASSQLTGGNTEAFF.

This clonotype was observed at least ten times. The rearrangement joins TRBV10-3 to TRBJ2-5, with D possibly matching TRBD2 (5 bases). The CDR3 is made up of 14 amino acids. Trimming shortened V by 2 bases and J by 7 bases, and 14 bases separated the two germline ends. Per germline, CDR1 ENHRY and CDR2 SYGVKD. CDR3 in DNA: TGTGCCATCAGTGAGGCCAAGCGGTCACGGACCCAGTACTTC. It translates to CAISEAKRSRTQYF.

The genes are TRBV7-3 and TRBJ1-2, with 7 positions matching TRBD1. This CDR3 region has 17 residues. CDR1 is SGHTA and CDR2 is FQGTGA in the germline V gene. Trimming at V came to 10 bases and at J to 6 bases, leaving 23 bases not matched to a gene. CDR3 DNA: TGTGCCACCTCAGGTGGGTTCTGGACAGGTGTCCCGAATGGCTACACCTTC. Protein product: CATSGGFWTGVPNGYTF. Together with reference TRBV7-3 and TRBJ1-2, the CDR3 gives the full variable domain: GAGVSQTPSNKVTEKGKYVELRCDPISGHTALYWYRQSLGQGPEFLIYFQGTGAADDSGLPNDRFFAVRPEGSVSTLKIQRTERGDSAVYLCATSGGFWTGVPNGYTFGSGTRLTVV.

There are many counts of this clonotype. The chain carries TRBV13 and TRBJ1-1; D unresolved. V shed 8 bases and J shed 3 bases, with 10 bases lying between them. CDR3 size: 12 residues. Germline CDR1 reads PRHDT; CDR2 reads FYEKMQ (reference sequence). DNA of the CDR3: TGTGCCAGCTCTTGGCAGGACACTGAAGCTTTCTTT. Protein sequence: CASSWQDTEAFF.

V is TRBV29-1 and J is TRBJ1-1; D is unclear. V dropped 6 bases and J dropped 0 bases, with 17 bases sitting between them. Germline CDR1 SQVTM, CDR2 ANQGSEA. CDR3 length: 15 amino acids. CDR3 sequence reads: CSVHSLGFVNTEAFF. CDR3 nucleotides: TGCAGCGTCCATAGCCTAGGGTTCGTGAACACTGAAGCTTTCTTT.

Many counts were recorded for this clonotype. V is TRBV27 and J is TRBJ2-6; no firm D call. CDR3 length: 16 amino acids. Germline CDR1 MNHEY, CDR2 SMNVEV (reference sequence). V was trimmed by 6 bases and J by 0 bases, leaving 12 bases between them. The CDR3 region has the DNA TGTGCCAGCAGGCCGTGGGCCTACTCTGGGGCCAACGTCCTGACTTTC. Protein product: CASRPWAYSGANVLTF.

The chain combines TRBV7-9 with TRBJ2-3; D is unresolved. This CDR3 has 12 residues. The germline V and J ends were trimmed by 5 bases and 5 bases, with 8 bases remaining between them. From germline, CDR1 is SEHNR and CDR2 FQNEAQ (reference sequence). This CDR3 is CASSQVGDTQYF. CDR3 DNA sequence: TGTGCCAGCAGCCAAGTGGGAGATACGCAGTATTTT.

This clonotype has ten or more counts. The CDR3 protein is CSAVNRSGFVYGYTF. CDR3 DNA: TGCAGTGCTGTGAACCGGTCGGGGTTCGTCTATGGCTACACCTTC. The chain recombines TRBV20-1 with TRBJ1-2; D remains ambiguous. Between the trimmed V and J ends, which lost 5 bases and 4 bases, there was a span of 20 bases. This CDR3 spans 15 amino acids. Per germline, CDR1 DFQATT and CDR2 SNEGSKA (reference sequence).

This clonotype has at least ten counts. The rearrangement joins TRBV20-1 to TRBJ2-2; TRBD2 agrees at 7 bases. V gave up 5 bases and J gave up 1 base; unmatched junction bases: 4. Germline lookup yields CDR1 DFQATT and CDR2 SNEGSKA (reference sequence). This CDR3 has 14 amino acids. The CDR3 nucleotides read TGCAGTGCTGGGGGACTAAAGAACACCGGGGAGCTGTTTTTT. Translated, it gives CSAGGLKNTGELFF.

This clonotype was counted a few times. J is TRBJ1-6 and V is TRBV28; D may be TRBD1 (5 bases). CDR1 and CDR2 from the germline V gene are MDHEN and SYDVKM. This CDR3 is built from 14 residues. V was shortened by 8 bases and J by 6 bases, with 14 bases between the two germline ends. CDR3 residues: CASRSGRSNSPLHF. The CDR3 nucleotides are TGTGCCAGCCGGTCAGGGCGGAGTAATTCACCCCTCCACTTT.

This clonotype was observed at least ten times. V is TRBV24-1 and J is TRBJ1-2, with D hard to call. This CDR3 has 11 residues. The V gene's germline CDR1 is KGHDR and CDR2 SFDVKD. Trimming left V 1 base short and J 13 bases short, with 9 bases between. CDR3 loop: CATSDFGRLTF. The CDR3 DNA reads as TGTGCCACCAGTGATTTTGGTCGTCTCACCTTC.

The table lists this clonotype with a few counts. The CDR3 nucleotides are TGTGCCAGCAGTGAAGAGGGGGACAATGAGCAGTTCTTC. This translates into CASSEEGDNEQFF. The chain couples TRBV12-3 or TRBV12-4 to TRBJ2-1; D may be TRBD1 (6 bases). Trimming removed 5 bases from V and 5 bases from J, with 10 bases in between. The CDR3 is made up of 13 amino acids.

With regard to this clonotype: With a much larger clone just one base away, this may be a read error. This chain uses TRBV5-4 with TRBJ2-5; D is uncertain. V was cut by 2 bases and J by 5 bases, with 10 bases left in between. CDR1 is SGHNT, CDR2 YYREEE, per germline (reference sequence). This CDR3 spans 13 amino acids. The CDR3 here is CASSFLEEETQYF. CDR3 nucleotides: TGTGCCAGCAGCTTCCTAGAGGAGGAGACCCAGTACTTC.

This clonotype was recorded once. J is TRBJ2-3 and V is TRBV11-2, with TRBD2 as a possible D gene (6 bases). There are 9 residues in the CDR3. Trimming removed 5 bases from V and 14 bases from J, with 8 bases in between. From germline, CDR1 is SGHAT and CDR2 FQNNGV. The CDR3 region has the DNA TGTGCCAGCAGCGCGGGACTGTATTTT. Its protein product is CASSAGLYF.

This clonotype was recorded at least ten times. The CDR3, as DNA: TGCAGCGCCGGACAGGCTCCCAGGAACGAGCAGTACTTC. Amino acid sequence: CSAGQAPRNEQYF. The chain couples TRBV29-1 to TRBJ2-7; 7 positions agree with TRBD1. Germline CDR1 reads SQVTM; CDR2 reads ANQGSEA. The CDR3 runs 13 residues. After removal of 7 bases from V and 5 bases from J, the junction contained 11 bases not matched to a gene.